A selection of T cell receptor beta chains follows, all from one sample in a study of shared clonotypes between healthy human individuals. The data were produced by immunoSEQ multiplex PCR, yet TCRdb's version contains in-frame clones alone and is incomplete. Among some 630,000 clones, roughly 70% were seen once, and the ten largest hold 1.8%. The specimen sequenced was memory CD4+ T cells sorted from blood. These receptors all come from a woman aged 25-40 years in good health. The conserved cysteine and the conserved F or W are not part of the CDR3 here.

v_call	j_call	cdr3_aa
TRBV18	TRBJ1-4	ASSPGQGAEKLF
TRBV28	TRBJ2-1	ASSFTGLLNEQF
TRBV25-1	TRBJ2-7	ASSGTGSIPYEQY
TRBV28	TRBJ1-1	ASSLVGKQGRGTEAF
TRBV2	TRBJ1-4	ASSKAWSSEKLF
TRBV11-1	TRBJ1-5	ASSSGSSAQH
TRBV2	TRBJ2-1	ASSESFWDRGGNEQF
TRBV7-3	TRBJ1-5	ASSLFWEGRCNQPQH
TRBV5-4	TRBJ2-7	ASSLNPPVYSYEQY
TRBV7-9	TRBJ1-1	ASSLQNTEAF
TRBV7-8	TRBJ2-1	ASSLVGGVPLGEQF
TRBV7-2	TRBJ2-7	ASSRSAGGYEQY
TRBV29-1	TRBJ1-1	SANRVFRGAF
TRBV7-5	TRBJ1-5	VRSLRCQPQH
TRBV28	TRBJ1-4	ASSSLFYEKLF
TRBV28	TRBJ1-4	ASSRLDRQIRGLF
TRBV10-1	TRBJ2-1	ASSDLRSSYNEQF
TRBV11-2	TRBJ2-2	ASSLFFGTNTGELF
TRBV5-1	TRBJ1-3	ASSYGTTGNTIY
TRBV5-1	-	ASSSQKLGTGVLYEQY
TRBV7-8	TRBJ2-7	ASSLVSRGAYEQY
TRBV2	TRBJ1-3	ASSGEATIY
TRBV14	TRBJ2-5	ASREGAGETQY
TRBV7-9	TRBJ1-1	ASSIQGIEAF
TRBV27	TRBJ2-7	ASSPSSPYEQY
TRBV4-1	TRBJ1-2	ASSQTRQGVENYGYT
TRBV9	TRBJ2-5	ASNKDGGTGETQY
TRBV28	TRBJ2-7	ASSQRGLAGEREQY
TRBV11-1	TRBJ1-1	ASSRRDTEAF
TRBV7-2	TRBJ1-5	ASSLVTGRWGQPQH
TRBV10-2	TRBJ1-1	ASTRTAGEAF
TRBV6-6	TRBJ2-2	ASTRGTGELF
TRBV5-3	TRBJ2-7	ARSLAWRGEQY
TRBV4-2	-	ASSQDMASGGYEQY
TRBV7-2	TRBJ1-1	ASSLGQGAGTEAF
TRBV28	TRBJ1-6	ASSGGTGLTSPLH
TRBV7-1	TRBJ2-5	ASSLGGLAGSKTQY
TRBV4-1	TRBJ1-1	ASSQELGTAELNTEAF
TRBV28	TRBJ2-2	ASSLITSGRAVDGELF
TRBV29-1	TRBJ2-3	SVARLGLTDTQY
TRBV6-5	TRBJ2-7	ASSYSTVSYEQY
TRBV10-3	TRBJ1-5	AISERGQQPQH
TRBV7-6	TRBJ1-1	ASSSDSYTEAF
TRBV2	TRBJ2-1	ASNWDRHNEQF
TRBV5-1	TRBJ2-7	ASSRDGSYEQY
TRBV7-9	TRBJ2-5	ASSLARLAEKGVETQY
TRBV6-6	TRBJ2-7	ASSYSSEQY
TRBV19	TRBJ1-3	ASQVLNSGNTIY
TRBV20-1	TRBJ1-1	SASLQGVAF
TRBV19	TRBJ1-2	ASGGIGAVSRIGYT
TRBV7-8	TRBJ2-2	ASSLAGSGSTAGELF
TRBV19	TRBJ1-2	ASSSPGVGYGYT
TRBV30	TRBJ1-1	AWSGAGIEAF
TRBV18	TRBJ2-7	ASSPLAGIRQRREQY